Below, one T cell receptor beta chain is given with its context. The clone's antigen remains unknown. There are no base qualities to consult, and no much larger clone falls within one base. The data were obtained in a study of identifying expanded T cells in peripheral blood (dated by TCRdb to the late 2010s). Regarding the research as a whole: Four technical replicates, made by sequencing separate aliquots from the same pool of genomic DNA, were compared pairwise. Study-level results and caveats: Across all healthy-donor time intervals, the beta-binomial model significantly cut both the number of clones called differentially abundant and the false-positive rate. It was expected by the authors that biological variance in healthy repertoires might increase further over much longer intervals, such as months to years. In all healthy donors, the variance in clone template counts between samples taken around 14 days apart rose significantly as total template count increased. The binomial model flagged approximately 1.2 differentially abundant clones between technical replicates but approximately 15 over about 2 weeks and approximately 18 over about four weeks.

During the collection period, no immune events, such as infections, were documented for the healthy donors. To calibrate time-dependent variance in a beta-binomial model of T-cell clone differential abundance, blood repertoires from healthy donors were used as a training cohort. The training cohort was composed of 10 or so healthy donors, 3 female and 7 male. The donors were between about 25 and 65 years old, with an average age of approximately 47 years. Whole blood was collected from each healthy donor at three time points spaced 2 to 3 weeks apart and obtained from a commercial supplier. Genomic DNA was extracted from unsorted whole blood for immunosequencing. TCRbeta CDR3 regions were profiled by bias-controlled multiplex PCR amplification of genomic DNA with the immunoSEQ Assay. Turning to the authors' computational methods: The absolute abundance of each unique TCRbeta CDR3 region was quantified after sequences were collapsed and filtered. Differential abundance was tested with a binomial (Fisher-equivalent) model and with a beta-binomial model adding time-dependent variance fitted from healthy donors. Clones with fewer than 5 combined templates were excluded, and clones with Benjamini-Hochberg FDR below 0.01 were called differentially abundant. Beta-binomial variance was modeled as a function of total template count across the two samples using the form v = (b*log(k)+a)^2. Held by TCRdb, this immuneACCESS table contains in-frame sequences only and omits some clones. Under half of the omission traces to an unresolved V gene where checked; the cause of the rest is unknown. The DNA was the basis for D and trimming; V, J and clone size are from that table. Across this sample there are about 81,000 clones, with roughly 84% seen only once. The ten largest make up roughly a fifth of the sample.

Material: blood. This sequence was found in a person aged 18 to 75 in good health.

The DNA reads TGTGCCAGTAGGAAAGGGACTAGCGGGGTCTCCTACAATGAGCAGTTCTTC. Translated, it reads CASRKGTSGVSYNEQFF. Here the chain combines TRBV19 and TRBJ2-1; TRBD2 aligns with 13 central bases. V has 6 bases trimmed and J has 0 bases trimmed; junction bases matching no gene number 5. The germline V gene (reference sequence) gives CDR1 as LNHDA and CDR2 as SQIVND. From its cysteine to its phenylalanine, the CDR3 spans 17 amino acids. Only the CDR3 portion is preserved as DNA: 51 bases, with reading frame beginning at the first base.